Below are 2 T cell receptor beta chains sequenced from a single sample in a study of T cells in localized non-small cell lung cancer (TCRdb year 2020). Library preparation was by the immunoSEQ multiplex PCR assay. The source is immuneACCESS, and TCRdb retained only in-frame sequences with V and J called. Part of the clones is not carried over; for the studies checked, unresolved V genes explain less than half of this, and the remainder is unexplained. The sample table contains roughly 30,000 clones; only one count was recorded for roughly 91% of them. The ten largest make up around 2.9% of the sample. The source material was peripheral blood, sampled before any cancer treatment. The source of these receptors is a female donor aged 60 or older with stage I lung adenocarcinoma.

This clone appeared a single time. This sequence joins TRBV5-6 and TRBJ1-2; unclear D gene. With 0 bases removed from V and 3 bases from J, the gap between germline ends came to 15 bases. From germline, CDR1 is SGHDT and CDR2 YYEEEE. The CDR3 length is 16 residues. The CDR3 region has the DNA TGTGCCAGCAGCTTGGCGTCAGATTATACCTACTATGGCTACACCTTC. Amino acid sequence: CASSLASDYTYYGYTF. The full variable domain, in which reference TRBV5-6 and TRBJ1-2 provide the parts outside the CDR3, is DAGVTQSPTHLIKTRGQQVTLRCSPKSGHDTVSWYQQALGQGPQFIFQYYEEEERQRGNFPDRFSGHQFPNYSSELNVNALLLGDSALYLCASSLASDYTYYGYTFGSGTRLTVV.

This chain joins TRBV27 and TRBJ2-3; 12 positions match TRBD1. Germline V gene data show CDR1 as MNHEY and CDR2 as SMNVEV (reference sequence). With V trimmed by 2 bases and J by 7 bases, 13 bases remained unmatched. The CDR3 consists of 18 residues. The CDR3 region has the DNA TGTGCCAGCAGTTTAGCGGCAATGGGACAGGGGGCTTTGAATACGCAGTATTTT. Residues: CASSLAAMGQGALNTQYF.